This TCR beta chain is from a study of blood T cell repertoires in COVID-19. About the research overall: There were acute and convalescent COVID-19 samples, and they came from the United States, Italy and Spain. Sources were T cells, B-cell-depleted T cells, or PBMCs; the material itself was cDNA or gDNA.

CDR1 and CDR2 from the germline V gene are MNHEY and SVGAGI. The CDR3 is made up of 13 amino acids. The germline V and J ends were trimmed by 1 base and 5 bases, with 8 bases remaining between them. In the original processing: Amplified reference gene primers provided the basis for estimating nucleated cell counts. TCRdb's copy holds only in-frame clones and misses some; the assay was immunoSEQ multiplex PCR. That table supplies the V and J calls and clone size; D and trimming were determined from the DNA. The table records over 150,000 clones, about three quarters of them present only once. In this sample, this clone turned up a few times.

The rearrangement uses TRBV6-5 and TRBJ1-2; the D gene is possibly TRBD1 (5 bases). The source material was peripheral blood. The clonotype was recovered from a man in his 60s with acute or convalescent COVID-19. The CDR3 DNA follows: TGTGCCAGCAGTTACTTCGGGGGGTATGGCTACACCTTC. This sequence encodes CASSYFGGYGYTF.